Described below is a single T cell receptor beta chain sequence and its context. What it binds is unknown. PCR involved 60 Vbeta and 13 Jbeta primers. Some clones are missing from TCRdb's copy, which holds only in-frame ones; the method was immunoSEQ multiplex PCR. The table includes tens of thousands of clones, around 80% detected once. Trimming took 10 bases from V and 6 from J; bases not matched to a gene: 8. The CDR3 runs 13 residues. Per germline, CDR1 MNHEY and CDR2 SVGAGI. The data were taken from a study of cytomegalovirus exposure and HLA in healthy donors. General study results and limits: Later analysis suggested links between common viral pathogens and several top significant clusters. Further analysis, carried out later, found HLA-associated TCR beta chains more clonally expanded than equally common other chains.

J is TRBJ2-1 and V is TRBV6-5; 8 bases match TRBD2. Sequenced: PBMCs. The sequence came from a male donor in good health and CMV-seropositive. The CDR3 DNA follows: TGTGCCACCGGGACTAGTGTTCTCAATGAGCAGTTCTTC. It yields the protein CATGTSVLNEQFF.